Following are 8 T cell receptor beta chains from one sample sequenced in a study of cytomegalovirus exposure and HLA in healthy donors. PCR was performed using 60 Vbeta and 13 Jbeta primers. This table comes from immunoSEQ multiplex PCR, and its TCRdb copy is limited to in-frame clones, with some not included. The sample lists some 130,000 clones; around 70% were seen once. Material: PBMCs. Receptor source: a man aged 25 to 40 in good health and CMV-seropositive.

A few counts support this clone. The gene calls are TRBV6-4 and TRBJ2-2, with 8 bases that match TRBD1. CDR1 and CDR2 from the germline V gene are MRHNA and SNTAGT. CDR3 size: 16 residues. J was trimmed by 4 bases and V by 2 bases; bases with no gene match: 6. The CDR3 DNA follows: TGTGCCAGCAGTGACACAACGACAGGGGTCACCGGGGAGCTGTTTTTT. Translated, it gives CASSDTTTGVTGELFF.

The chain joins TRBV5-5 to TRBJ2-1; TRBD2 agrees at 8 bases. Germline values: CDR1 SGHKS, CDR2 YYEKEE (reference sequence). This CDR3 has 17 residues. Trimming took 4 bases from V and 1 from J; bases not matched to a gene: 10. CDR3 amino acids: CASSGRTSPDSYNEQFF. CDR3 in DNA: TGTGCCAGCAGCGGACGGACTAGCCCAGATTCCTACAATGAGCAGTTCTTC.

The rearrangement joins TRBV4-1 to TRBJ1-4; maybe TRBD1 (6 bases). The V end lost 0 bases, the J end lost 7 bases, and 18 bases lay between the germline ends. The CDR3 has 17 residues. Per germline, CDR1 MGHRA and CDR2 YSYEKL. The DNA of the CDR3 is TGCGCCAGCAGCCAAGACCTAGCGGGGGGCGTGGGTGAAAAACTGTTTTTT. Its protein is CASSQDLAGGVGEKLFF.

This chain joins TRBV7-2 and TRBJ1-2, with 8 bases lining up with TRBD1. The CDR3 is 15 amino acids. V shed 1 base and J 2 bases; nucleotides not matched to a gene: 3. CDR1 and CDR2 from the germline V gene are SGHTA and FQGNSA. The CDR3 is CASSLVSGGNYGYTF. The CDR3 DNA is TGTGCCAGCAGCTTAGTTTCAGGGGGCAACTATGGCTACACCTTC.

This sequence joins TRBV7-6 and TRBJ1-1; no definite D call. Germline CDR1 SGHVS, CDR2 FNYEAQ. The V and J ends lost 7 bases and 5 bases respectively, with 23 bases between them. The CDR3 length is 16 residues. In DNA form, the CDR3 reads TGTGCCAGCAACGAGATTCCAGAGGGTGGGAAAACTGAAGCTTTCTTT. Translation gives CASNEIPEGGKTEAFF.

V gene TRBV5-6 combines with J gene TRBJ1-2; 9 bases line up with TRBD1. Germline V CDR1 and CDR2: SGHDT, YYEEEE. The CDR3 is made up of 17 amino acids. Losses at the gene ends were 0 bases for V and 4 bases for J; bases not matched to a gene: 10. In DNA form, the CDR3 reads TGTGCCAGCAGCTTGGTTTACGGGACAGGGAGTAGCTATGGCTACACCTTC. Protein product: CASSLVYGTGSSYGYTF.

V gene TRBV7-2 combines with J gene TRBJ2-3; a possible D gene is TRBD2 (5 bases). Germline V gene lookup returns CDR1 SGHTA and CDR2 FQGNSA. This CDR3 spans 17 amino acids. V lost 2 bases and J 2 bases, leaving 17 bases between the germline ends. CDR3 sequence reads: CASSLWGDRPITDTQYF. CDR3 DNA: TGTGCCAGCAGCTTATGGGGAGACCGCCCTATCACAGATACGCAGTATTTT.

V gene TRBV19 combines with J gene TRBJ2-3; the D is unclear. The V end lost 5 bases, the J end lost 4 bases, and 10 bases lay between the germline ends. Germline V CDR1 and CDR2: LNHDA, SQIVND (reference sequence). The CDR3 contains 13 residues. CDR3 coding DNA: TGTGCCAGTAGTTCGCGCTTCTCAGATACGCAGTATTTT. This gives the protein CASSSRFSDTQYF.